The sequence of this TCR beta chain was determined in a study of OX40 agonist ivuxolimab in advanced cancers. For the study in its entirety: Ivuxolimab was an agonistic, fully human IgG2 monoclonal antibody directed against OX40 (CD134), a costimulatory receptor. Of the 52 patients in dose escalation, some 20 had hepatocellular carcinoma, approximately 15 had melanoma, 9 had renal cell carcinoma and 9 had head and neck cancer. The monotherapy dose-escalation portion (N ≈ 50 patients) of the phase I ivuxolimab trial is reported in the paper. The purpose of peripheral TCRbeta sequencing was to test whether ivuxolimab changed TCR sequence diversity and led to clonal T-cell expansion. Patients were allowed to have had prior anti-PD-1, anti-PD-L1 or anti-CTLA-4 therapy, and approximately 40% of the dose-escalation patients had been treated with checkpoint inhibitors. Partial responses occurred in three dose-escalation patients: two with cutaneous melanoma and one with hepatocellular carcinoma. Intravenous ivuxolimab was administered to patients every 2 weeks at six dose levels: 0.01, 0.1, 0.3, 1.5, 3 and 10 mg/kg. A male proportion of roughly 85% and a mean age of about 60 years, ranging from 23 to 79, were recorded for the dose-escalation cohort. Study-wide conclusions, independent of this receptor: The antigen specificity of the clonally expanded peripheral T cells was not determined. At doses from 0.1 to 3.0 mg/kg, clonal expansion was seen in both CD4+ and CD8+ blood T cells between baseline and week 6. After ivuxolimab, more expanded clones were found on average in CD8+ T cells than in CD4+ T cells. Low levels of normalized T-cell clonal expansion were also seen in some nonresponding patients. Partial responders in the 0.1-3.0 mg/kg groups had among the lowest normalized peripheral clonal expansion, especially among CD8+ T cells.

The trial excluded patients who had a history of autoimmune disease or who were on systemic immunosuppression. In every dose cohort, peripheral blood was drawn for TCR sequencing at baseline, cycle 4 day 1, and cycle 7 day 1. Samples were obtained from an open-label, multicenter, first-in-human phase I dose-escalation trial of ivuxolimab. Adults with locally advanced or metastatic melanoma, renal cell, hepatocellular, or head and neck squamous cell carcinoma were enrolled in the trial. Before TCR sequencing, CD4+ T cells and CD8+ T cells were sorted from peripheral blood as separate populations. Regarding this clone: The clone's antigen remains unknown. No much larger clonotype is one base removed from it; base qualities were not supplied.

To sequence the TCRbeta CDR3 region, genomic DNA was isolated from the sorted cells. TCRbeta CDR3 regions were sequenced using the immunoSEQ Assay. TCRdb took over this immuneACCESS table, retaining in-frame rearrangements with V and J assigned. Such tables are incomplete; in checked studies, under half of the missing clones stem from an unresolved V gene, and the remainder is unexplained. The sample table records roughly 130,000 clones; roughly 95% of these occur just once. The top ten clones comprise around 0.15% of the sample. V is shortened by 2 bases, J by 7 bases, and the region joining them spans 15 bases. From its cysteine to its phenylalanine, the CDR3 spans 16 amino acids. CDR3 DNA is the only sequence kept; it has 48 bases, read in frame from the first base. From a lookup of the germline V gene, CDR1 and CDR2 are MDHEN and SYDVKM.

The source was CD4+ or CD8+ T cells sorted from blood, collected in a trial of the OX40 agonist ivuxolimab. The receptor chain draws on TRBV28 and TRBJ1-6, with an unclear D gene assignment. The source is an adult with an advanced solid tumor such as melanoma, head and neck, liver or kidney cancer. In nucleotide form, the sequence is TGTGCCAGCAGTTTAAGGTGGAAGGCTGGGAATTCACCCCTCCACTTT. This codes for CASSLRWKAGNSPLHF.